This TCR beta chain was retrieved from a study of T cells in Graves' hyperthyroidism and ophthalmopathy. Broader study findings: Onset of ophthalmopathy came a median approximately 6.5 months after the model predicted it.

Amplification yielded TCR beta CDR3 regions, with RNA transcripts as the source. The HTBI set primed first-round TCR CDR3 RT-PCR. In TCRdb, the multiplex PCR reads were re-called with MiXCR into one record per CDR3 protein. The sample has 600,000 to 900,000 distinct CDR3 sequences, about 17% seen once; the top ten hold approximately 8.4%. Many counts were recorded for this clonotype. Antigen unknown. Sequence at one end of the junction differs from germline and may be a read error. Patients were aged 18 to 65, had disease duration under 2 months, and had newly diagnosed hyperthyroidism. Patients with uncontrolled infections, other autoimmune diseases, pregnancy or lactation were excluded. The material sequenced was blood. This TCR was recovered from a man between 18 and 35 years old with Graves' hyperthyroidism.

CDR3 coding DNA: TGTGCCAGCAGCTTAGGGGAAGACACTGAAGCTTTCTTT. This translates into CASSLGEDTEAFF. The gene calls are TRBV5-1 and TRBJ1-1; possible D gene TRBD1, 5 bases. The CDR3 contains 13 residues. Germline-derived CDR1 and CDR2 are SGHRS and YFSETQ.